This passage covers 28 T cell receptor beta chains from one sample sequenced in a study of persistence of HIV-infected CD4 T cells. Cells were stimulated with overlapping HIV-1 Gag 15-mer peptides. Sorted nonresponding memory CD4+ T cells were CD40L-negative, CD69-negative, CD45RO-high. These receptors have no identified antigens. The immunoSEQ assay was version 4, run in survey mode. TCRdb keeps only in-frame clones here, not all; method: immunoSEQ multiplex PCR. Found here are around 30,000 clones, roughly four fifths of them singletons; the top ten hold about 18%. The sequences come from CD4+ T cells sorted from PBMCs after roughly 19-hour stimulation, collected from a patient who received antiretroviral therapy. These receptors all stem from an adult woman with HIV who was CMV-seropositive.

The V and J genes are TRBV19 and TRBJ1-3; 10 bases are shared with TRBD1. V gave up 0 bases and J gave up 1 base; unmatched junction bases: 6. CDR3 length: 18 amino acids. Per the germline V gene, CDR1 is LNHDA and CDR2 is SQIVND (reference sequence). CDR3 bases: TGTGCCAGTAGTATAGATAGACAGGGGGCTCGTTCTGGAAACACCATATATTTT. It codes for CASSIDRQGARSGNTIYF.

The J gene is TRBJ2-6, the V gene TRBV19, with 7 bases lining up with TRBD1. The V segment lost 11 bases and the J segment 0 bases; nucleotides outside the gene matches: 10. Per the germline V gene, CDR1 is LNHDA and CDR2 is SQIVND (reference sequence). The CDR3 contains 16 residues. The CDR3 coding sequence is TGTGCCTCCTCCCGGGACAGCTCCTCTGGGGCCAACGTCCTGACTTTC. As protein: CASSRDSSSGANVLTF. The whole variable domain, remainder taken from reference TRBV19 and TRBJ2-6, is DGGITQSPKYLFRKEGQNVTLSCEQNLNHDAMYWYRQDPGQGLRLIYYSQIVNDFQKGDIAEGYSVSREKKESFPLTVTSAQKNPTAFYLCASSRDSSSGANVLTFGAGSRLTVL.

V is TRBV28 and J is TRBJ1-1, with D maybe TRBD1 (6 bases). V lost 4 bases and J 1 base, leaving 13 bases between the germline ends. Germline CDR1 and CDR2: MDHEN and SYDVKM. The CDR3 loop spans 15 amino acids. This CDR3 is CASSSAGTRNTEAFF. In nucleotides, the CDR3 is TGTGCCAGCAGTTCAGCCGGGACAAGGAACACTGAAGCTTTCTTT.

The V gene is TRBV10-3, the J gene TRBJ1-2; 9 bases agree with TRBD1. The V gene end was trimmed by 6 bases and the J gene end by 1 base; junction bases not matched to a gene: 6. The CDR3 contains 15 residues. The germline V gene has CDR1 ENHRY and CDR2 SYGVKD. The CDR3 bases are TGTGCCATCAGGGACGGACAGGGGAATAACTATGGCTACACCTTC. It specifies CAIRDGQGNNYGYTF.

The chain joins TRBV5-6 to TRBJ2-5, with TRBD2 matching over 12 bases. Trimming at V came to 1 base and at J to 4 bases, leaving 2 bases not matched to a gene. The germline V gene has CDR1 SGHDT and CDR2 YYEEEE. CDR3 length: 15 residues. CDR3 loop: CASSLKLAGGETQYF. The CDR3, as DNA: TGTGCCAGCAGCTTGAAACTAGCGGGAGGAGAGACCCAGTACTTC. Variable domain in full (rest from reference TRBV5-6 and TRBJ2-5): DAGVTQSPTHLIKTRGQQVTLRCSPKSGHDTVSWYQQALGQGPQFIFQYYEEEERQRGNFPDRFSGHQFPNYSSELNVNALLLGDSALYLCASSLKLAGGETQYFGPGTRLLVL.

The CDR3 sequence: CASSLASGTYNEQFF. CDR3 DNA sequence: TGCGCCAGCAGCTTAGCTAGCGGGACCTACAATGAGCAGTTCTTC. V is TRBV5-1 and J is TRBJ2-1, with 9 positions matching TRBD2. CDR1 is SGHRS and CDR2 is YFSETQ in the germline V gene. The junction had 2 bases not matched to a gene; V was cut back by 2 bases and J by 2 bases. The CDR3 covers 15 residues.

V gene TRBV5-1 combines with J gene TRBJ2-1; D is possibly TRBD1 (5 bases). This CDR3 has 12 amino acids. Germline V CDR1 and CDR2: SGHRS, YFSETQ. V was cut by 5 bases and J by 5 bases, with 8 bases left in between. CDR3 residues: CASRLTDNEQFF. In DNA, the CDR3 is TGCGCCAGCAGACTGACAGACAATGAGCAGTTCTTC.

This clone was seen a handful of times. The chain uses TRBV6-2 or TRBV6-3 and TRBJ2-6; D may be TRBD1 (5 bases). Trimming took 2 bases from V and 0 from J, leaving 17 bases between them. This CDR3 comprises 19 residues. The germline gives CDR1 MNHEY, CDR2 SVGEGT. The CDR3 sequence: CASSYRAGSVISGANVLTF. The DNA for the CDR3 is TGTGCCAGCAGTTACAGGGCAGGGTCCGTGATCTCTGGGGCCAACGTCCTGACTTTC.

This clone was seen a few times. The J gene is TRBJ1-5, the V gene TRBV2; no clear D. Germline CDR1 SNHLY, CDR2 FYNNEI. This CDR3 is built from 13 residues. V lost 4 bases and J lost 7, with 11 bases in between. DNA of the CDR3: TGTGCCAGCAGTGCGGACCCCCCGCAGCCCCAGCATTTT. Translated, it gives CASSADPPQPQHF.

The V call is TRBV12-3 or TRBV12-4, the J call TRBJ1-4, with a tentative D call TRBD1 (5 bases). The CDR3 has 11 residues. V lost 6 bases, J lost 12 bases, and 11 bases lay in between. The CDR3 sequence is CASSVTGELFF. In DNA, the CDR3 is TGTGCCAGCAGCGTAACAGGTGAACTGTTTTTT.

Here the CDR3 DNA reads TGTGCCAGTATGTGGCTGGTTGATGAGCAGTACTTC. Its protein is CASMWLVDEQYF. The chain couples TRBV19 to TRBJ2-7; no definite D call. The CDR3 loop spans 12 amino acids. The V end was cut by 7 bases, the J end by 7 bases, with 14 bases between. Germline loops: CDR1 LNHDA, CDR2 SQIVND (reference sequence).

The chain links TRBV12-3 or TRBV12-4 to TRBJ1-2; D is undetermined. The germline V and J ends were trimmed by 6 bases and 8 bases, with 16 bases remaining between them. There are 13 residues in the CDR3. In DNA, the CDR3 is TGTGCCAGCAGCTCCGGAAAAAAGGAGGGCTACACCTTC. Residues: CASSSGKKEGYTF.

The V gene is TRBV5-5, the J gene TRBJ2-6; D is undetermined. Trimming took off 1 base at V and 1 base at J, with 0 bases between the two ends. Germline CDR1 SGHKS, CDR2 YYEKEE (reference sequence). The CDR3 covers 13 residues. CDR3: CASSLSGANVLTF. The DNA for the CDR3 is TGTGCCAGCAGCTTGTCTGGGGCCAACGTCCTGACTTTC.

The gene calls are TRBV6-1 and TRBJ2-3; 9 bases line up with TRBD2. The V segment lost 4 bases and the J segment 3 bases; nucleotides outside the gene matches: 11. CDR1 is MNHNS, CDR2 SASEGT, per germline. The CDR3 spans 17 residues. The CDR3 DNA reads as TGTGCCAGCAGTGCCCTATACAATAGCGGGAGTACAGATACGCAGTATTTT. Translated, it gives CASSALYNSGSTDTQYF.

The chain links TRBV7-3 to TRBJ1-1, with D maybe TRBD1 (5 bases). The germline V gene encodes CDR1 SGHTA and CDR2 FQGTGA. V was trimmed by 8 bases and J by 0 bases, leaving 10 bases between them. This CDR3 contains 13 residues. CDR3 protein: CASSGSLNTEAFF. The CDR3 coding sequence is TGTGCCAGCTCAGGGAGTTTGAACACTGAAGCTTTCTTT.

The chain is built from TRBV5-1 and TRBJ1-1, with D hard to call. Germline CDR1 reads SGHRS; CDR2 reads YFSETQ. Trimming cost V 4 bases and J 9 bases, with 22 bases left between them. The CDR3 totals 15 residues. The CDR3 loop is CASSAGGGAVGQAFF. CDR3 nucleotide sequence: TGCGCCAGCAGCGCTGGCGGCGGAGCTGTGGGCCAAGCTTTCTTT.

This chain links TRBV11-3 with TRBJ2-3; possibly TRBD2 for D (5 bases). This CDR3 comprises 16 residues. Trimming removed 5 bases at V and 8 bases at J, with 23 bases between. Germline lookup yields CDR1 SGHNT and CDR2 YENEEA. CDR3 in amino acids: CASSPPAQRFSGTQYF. The CDR3 DNA reads as TGTGCCAGCAGCCCGCCGGCTCAGCGGTTCTCTGGTACGCAGTATTTT.

The chain links TRBV5-1 to TRBJ2-5; 11 bases agree with TRBD2. V trimming: 4 bases; J trimming: 1 base; junction bases outside the gene matches: 6. Germline loops: CDR1 SGHRS, CDR2 YFSETQ. The CDR3 totals 16 residues. The CDR3: CASSPGTSGLQETQYF. CDR3 nucleotide sequence: TGCGCCAGCAGCCCTGGGACTAGCGGCCTCCAAGAGACCCAGTACTTC.

V is TRBV4-1 and J is TRBJ1-6; no firm D call. Germline V CDR1 and CDR2: MGHRA, YSYEKL. The V end lost 5 bases, the J end lost 8 bases, and 7 bases lay between the germline ends. The length of the CDR3 is 12 residues. The CDR3 coding sequence is TGCGCCAGCAGCGAGTCTCATTCACCCCTCCACTTT. It codes for CASSESHSPLHF.

The chain recombines TRBV6-5 with TRBJ2-5; the D is unclear. V dropped 4 bases and J dropped 1 base, with 10 bases sitting between them. CDR1 MNHEY and CDR2 SVGAGI come from the germline V gene. The CDR3 runs to 14 residues. CDR3 loop: CASSSPGSQETQYF. CDR3 DNA sequence: TGTGCCAGCAGTTCACCTGGATCCCAAGAGACCCAGTACTTC.

The chain has TRBV5-4 and TRBJ2-3; D may match TRBD1 or TRBD2 (5 bases each). The germline V gene encodes CDR1 SGHNT and CDR2 YYREEE (reference sequence). The V end lost 4 bases, the J end lost 3 bases, and 15 bases lay between the germline ends. The CDR3 consists of 15 residues. The CDR3 DNA reads TGTGCCAGCAGCCCCGTGGGGGTTGGGACAGATACGCAGTATTTT. Translated: CASSPVGVGTDTQYF.

V and J are TRBV19 and TRBJ2-7, with 7 bases fitting TRBD1. Trimming removed 3 bases from V and 1 base from J; junction bases left unmatched: 3. Looked up from germline, CDR1 is LNHDA and CDR2 is SQIVND (reference sequence). The CDR3 has 14 residues. The CDR3 here is CASSIKQGSYEQYF. The CDR3 DNA is TGTGCCAGTAGTATCAAACAGGGGTCCTACGAGCAGTACTTC.

The chain recombines TRBV12-5 with TRBJ1-2, with D possibly TRBD1 on 5 matching bases. Trimming cost V 9 bases and J 7 bases, with 18 bases left between them. CDR3 length: 13 residues. CDR1 is LGHNT and CDR2 is FRNRAP in the germline V gene. CDR3 DNA sequence: TGTGCTAGCTCAAGAGGGGCCCTCTTTGGCTACACCTTC. Its translation is CASSRGALFGYTF. Full variable domain (remainder filled in from reference TRBV12-5 and TRBJ1-2): DARVTQTPRHKVTEMGQEVTMRCQPILGHNTVFWYRQTMMQGLELLAYFRNRAPLDDSGMPKDRFSAEMPDATLATLKIQPSEPRDSAVYFCASSRGALFGYTFGSGTRLTVV.

This clone was counted a few times. The chain couples TRBV7-2 to TRBJ2-5; 10 bases are a match to TRBD1. Germline V gives CDR1 SGHTA, CDR2 FQGNSA. The CDR3 totals 15 residues. V gave up 7 bases and J gave up 3 bases; unmatched junction bases: 8. The CDR3 region is CASTDRGRTEETQYF. In DNA, the CDR3 is TGTGCCAGCACCGACAGGGGGCGTACCGAAGAGACCCAGTACTTC.

J is TRBJ1-1 and V is TRBV28; possibly TRBD1 for D (5 bases). Trimming removed 5 bases at V and 11 bases at J, with 21 bases between. CDR3 size: 14 residues. CDR1 and CDR2 from the germline V gene are MDHEN and SYDVKM. CDR3 coding DNA: TGTGCCAGCAGTCCCTCCCATGCGGGGCGTGAGGCTTTCTTT. Translation gives CASSPSHAGREAFF.

The rearrangement joins TRBV29-1 to TRBJ2-2; D is possibly TRBD1 (6 bases). V lost 3 bases and J 1 base, leaving 9 bases between the germline ends. The CDR3 consists of 14 residues. CDR1 SQVTM and CDR2 ANQGSEA come from the germline V gene. The CDR3 protein is CSVESQGNTGELFF. The CDR3 DNA is TGCAGCGTTGAGTCACAGGGGAACACCGGGGAGCTGTTTTTT.

The rearrangement joins TRBV5-1 to TRBJ2-7; D gene unclear. The germline V and J ends were trimmed by 4 bases and 4 bases, with 6 bases remaining between them. Germline assignment: CDR1 SGHRS and CDR2 YFSETQ. The CDR3 is made up of 11 amino acids. The CDR3 nucleotides are TGCGCCAGCAGCCCACAGTACGAGCAGTACTTC. This encodes CASSPQYEQYF.

This clone was observed a handful of times. The same CDR3 is also encoded by other DNA sequences in this sample. The rearrangement links TRBV18 to TRBJ2-6; D possibly matches TRBD1 or TRBD2 (5 bases each). The CDR3 loop spans 18 amino acids. Trimming removed 3 bases at V and 0 bases at J, with 15 bases between. Germline CDR1 KGHSH, CDR2 LQKENI. The CDR3 sequence is CASSPPSGRVSGANVLTF. The CDR3 nucleotides read TGTGCCAGCTCACCCCCTTCGGGACGAGTCTCTGGGGCCAACGTCCTGACTTTC.